The 15 T cell receptor beta chains below come from one sample, sequenced in a study of cytomegalovirus exposure and HLA in healthy donors. Primers for the PCR totalled 60 Vbeta and 13 Jbeta. The assay was immunoSEQ multiplex PCR, and TCRdb's table has in-frame clones only and misses some. The sample lists under 200,000 clones, around 80% occurring once. Sequencing was carried out using PBMCs. Receptors were obtained from a young man in good health and CMV-seronegative.

This clone was observed a handful of times. The chain couples TRBV6-1 to TRBJ1-2; no reliable D call. CDR1 is MNHNS and CDR2 is SASEGT in the germline V gene. The CDR3 length is 13 residues. The V end lost 8 bases, the J end lost 3 bases, and 13 bases lay between the germline ends. This CDR3 reads CASRPDGDYGYTF. CDR3 in DNA: TGTGCCAGCCGACCAGACGGAGACTATGGCTACACCTTC.

This clone was counted between two and nine times. V is TRBV7-9 and J is TRBJ2-7; 12 bases are shared with TRBD1. This CDR3 has 15 residues. Germline V lookup: CDR1 SEHNR, CDR2 FQNEAQ (reference sequence). The V and J ends lost 4 bases and 2 bases, in that order; junction bases with no gene match: 3. The DNA of the CDR3 is TGTGCCAGCAGCTCCCGGGACAGGGGGCCCTACGAGCAGTACTTC. Translating gives CASSSRDRGPYEQYF. Full variable domain (missing parts from reference TRBV7-9 and TRBJ2-7): DTGVSQNPRHKITKRGQNVTFRCDPISEHNRLYWYRQTLGQGPEFLTYFQNEAQLEKSRLLSDRFSAERPKGSFSTLEIQRTEQGDSAMYLCASSSRDRGPYEQYFGPGTRLTVT.

The V gene is TRBV6-5, the J gene TRBJ1-5; D is unresolved. Germline CDR1 reads MNHEY; CDR2 reads SVGAGI. This CDR3 is built from 14 residues. The V end lost 5 bases, the J end lost 4 bases, and 12 bases lay between the germline ends. CDR3 coding DNA: TGTGCCAGCAGTGGCATCAGGACTAATCAGCCCCAGCATTTT. Its protein product is CASSGIRTNQPQHF.

This chain uses TRBV6-6 with TRBJ2-2, with TRBD2 matching 7 bases. CDR3 length: 16 residues. Losses at the gene ends were 5 bases for V and 5 bases for J; bases not matched to a gene: 11. Germline V gene lookup returns CDR1 MNHNY and CDR2 SVGAGI (reference sequence). CDR3 protein: CASSLGAGDRTGELFF. The CDR3 nucleotides are TGTGCCAGCAGTCTAGGGGCGGGGGATCGAACCGGGGAGCTGTTTTTT.

The J gene is TRBJ1-1, the V gene TRBV25-1, with TRBD1 as a possible D gene (5 bases). Trimming pared 5 bases from V and 11 bases from J, leaving 21 bases between. The length of the CDR3 is 14 residues. Per the germline V gene, CDR1 is MGHDK and CDR2 is SYGVNS. Here the CDR3 reads CASSQGGALAGAFF. CDR3 nucleotide sequence: TGTGCCAGCAGTCAAGGAGGGGCACTTGCAGGGGCTTTCTTT.

The rearrangement uses TRBV11-3 and TRBJ1-1; 8 bases line up with TRBD1. V shed 0 bases and J 1 base; nucleotides not matched to a gene: 10. The V gene's germline CDR1 is SGHNT and CDR2 YENEEA. CDR3 length: 18 amino acids. CDR3 bases: TGTGCCAGCAGCTTAGATTTGGACAGGGCAAATAGGAACACTGAAGCTTTCTTT. This translates into CASSLDLDRANRNTEAFF.

This clone was seen only a few times. The chain carries TRBV5-4 and TRBJ1-1, with D possibly TRBD1 on 5 matching bases. The V end lost 0 bases, the J end lost 0 bases, and 9 bases lay between the germline ends. Germline CDR1 reads SGHNT; CDR2 reads YYREEE (reference sequence). The CDR3 loop spans 15 amino acids. CDR3 nucleotide sequence: TGTGCCAGCAGCTTGGCTGGGGCCATGAACACTGAAGCTTTCTTT. Translating it yields CASSLAGAMNTEAFF.

This clone was observed a handful of times. Distinct nucleotide sequences in the sample also encode this CDR3. This chain connects TRBV6-1 to TRBJ2-3, with 12 bases that match TRBD2. V was clipped by 2 bases and J by 4 bases; unmatched bases: 1. This CDR3 spans 15 amino acids. Germline values: CDR1 MNHNS, CDR2 SASEGT. DNA for the CDR3: TGTGCCAGCAGTGAACTAGCGGGAGGGCCAGATACGCAGTATTTT. As protein: CASSELAGGPDTQYF.

V usage is TRBV19 and J usage is TRBJ1-2; 9 bases match TRBD1. Trimming removed 5 bases from V and 7 bases from J; junction bases left unmatched: 5. The CDR3 loop spans 13 amino acids. From germline, CDR1 is LNHDA and CDR2 SQIVND (reference sequence). DNA for the CDR3: TGTGCCAGTAGTGAACAGGGGGCCGGTGGCTACACCTTC. Amino acid sequence: CASSEQGAGGYTF.

V usage is TRBV27 and J usage is TRBJ1-2; D gene uncertain. The CDR3 sequence is 13 residues long. Germline CDR1 MNHEY, CDR2 SMNVEV (reference sequence). V lost 3 bases and J lost 7, with 12 bases in between. The CDR3 nucleotides read TGTGCCAGCAGTTTCTCACTAGTGGGTGGCTACACCTTC. Protein product: CASSFSLVGGYTF.

V gene TRBV5-1 combines with J gene TRBJ2-1; TRBD2 matches 7 bases. The germline V gene encodes CDR1 SGHRS and CDR2 YFSETQ. This CDR3 comprises 16 residues. J gave up 7 bases and V 0 bases, and 10 bases lay outside the gene matches. Here the CDR3 reads CASSLALGGRYNEQFF. The DNA for the CDR3 is TGCGCCAGCAGCTTGGCGTTAGGCGGGAGATATAATGAGCAGTTCTTC.

The CDR3 loop reads CASSATGGWSYNEQFF. The CDR3 DNA follows: TGTGCCAGCAGCGCCACGGGGGGTTGGTCCTACAATGAGCAGTTCTTC. The chain is built from TRBV7-9 and TRBJ2-1, with TRBD2 matching 7 bases. The CDR3 runs 16 residues. Germline values: CDR1 SEHNR, CDR2 FQNEAQ (reference sequence). V shed 5 bases and J 1 base; nucleotides not matched to a gene: 8.

This sequence joins TRBV13 and TRBJ2-5, with D tentatively TRBD1 (5 bases). Germline V gives CDR1 PRHDT, CDR2 FYEKMQ (reference sequence). V shed 3 bases and J shed 6 bases, with 17 bases lying between them. The CDR3 consists of 15 residues. The CDR3 bases are TGTGCCAGCAGCTTCCAAAGCAGGGTGGGGAAGACCCAGTACTTC. This gives the protein CASSFQSRVGKTQYF.

The chain couples TRBV5-1 to TRBJ1-1; 12 positions match TRBD1. V lost 3 bases, J lost 4 bases, and 4 bases stayed unmatched. Per the germline V gene, CDR1 is SGHRS and CDR2 is YFSETQ. The CDR3 contains 15 residues. The CDR3 sequence: CASSWGTGGFTEAFF. In DNA form, the CDR3 reads TGCGCCAGCAGCTGGGGGACAGGGGGCTTCACTGAAGCTTTCTTT. The full variable domain, rest sourced from reference TRBV5-1 and TRBJ1-1, is KAGVTQTPRYLIKTRGQQVTLSCSPISGHRSVSWYQQTPGQGLQFLFEYFSETQRNKGNFPGRFSGRQFSNSRSEMNVSTLELGDSALYLCASSWGTGGFTEAFFGQGTRLTVV.

This rearrangement joins TRBV15 to TRBJ1-2, with D perhaps matching TRBD1 (5 bases). The germline V gene encodes CDR1 LNHNV and CDR2 YYDKDF (reference sequence). The CDR3 consists of 15 residues. Trimming shortened V by 0 bases and J by 3 bases, and 11 bases separated the two germline ends. The CDR3 protein is CATSRDRGLYYGYTF. The CDR3 DNA follows: TGTGCCACCAGCAGAGATCGGGGACTGTACTATGGCTACACCTTC.